A single sample is the source of the 6 T cell receptor beta chains below, sequenced in a study of response to subunit inactivated influenza vaccine. TCRdb passed the RT-PCR reads through MiXCR, listing each CDR3 protein once. This repertoire shows some 520,000 distinct CDR3 sequences, more than 15% found once; its top ten account for roughly 3.1%. The specimen was CD4+ T cells sorted from PBMCs, collected around 25 months after vaccination. These receptors were taken from a man aged 50 to 75 who received an inactivated influenza vaccine.

This clonotype was recorded many times. CDR3 amino acids: CSASRSPLSTDTQYF. In DNA, the CDR3 is TGCAGTGCTAGCCGATCGCCACTCAGCACAGATACGCAGTATTTT. This chain uses TRBV20-1 with TRBJ2-3; the D is unclear. Germline CDR1 and CDR2: DFQATT and SNEGSKA (reference sequence). This CDR3 is built from 15 residues. V gave up 3 bases and J gave up 0 bases, with 13 bases separating them.

This sequence joins TRBV19 and TRBJ1-5; 7 nucleotides agree with TRBD1. The CDR3 has 15 residues. V lost 1 base to trimming and J lost 6 bases; unmatched junction nucleotides: 6. In germline, CDR1 is LNHDA, CDR2 SQIVND (reference sequence). The CDR3 protein is CASSIVKGAAQPQHF. The DNA for the CDR3 is TGTGCCAGTAGTATAGTCAAGGGGGCGGCTCAGCCCCAGCATTTT.

The table lists this clonotype with a count of one. The chain couples TRBV6-2 or TRBV6-3 to TRBJ1-1; perhaps TRBD1 as D (5 bases). The CDR3 loop spans 14 amino acids. Trimming took 0 bases from V and 4 from J, leaving 9 bases between them. Germline V gives CDR1 MNHEY, CDR2 SVGEGT. The CDR3 nucleotides are TGTGCCAGCAGTTACTCGGCTCAGGGCACTGAAGCTTTCTTT. Translating it yields CASSYSAQGTEAFF.

The chain has TRBV6-2 or TRBV6-3 and TRBJ2-3; 15 positions match TRBD2. CDR1 MNHEY and CDR2 SVGEGT come from the germline V gene. This CDR3 is built from 18 residues. V gave up 7 bases and J gave up 1 base; unmatched junction bases: 9. In nucleotides, the CDR3 is TGTGCCAGCAAGAGACCGGGACTAGCGGGAGGTGGCACAGATACGCAGTATTTT. It specifies CASKRPGLAGGGTDTQYF.

V is TRBV24-1 and J is TRBJ2-5, with 7 bases aligning to TRBD2. The CDR3 is made up of 18 amino acids. CDR1 is KGHDR, CDR2 SFDVKD, per germline. J was trimmed by 6 bases and V by 4 bases; bases with no gene match: 19. CDR3 DNA sequence: TGTGCCACCAGTGACGCCACGCCCGGCGGGGGTCAGTCCAAGACCCAGTACTTC. Translation gives CATSDATPGGGQSKTQYF.

The V call is TRBV20-1, the J call TRBJ2-2; a weak D match, TRBD1 (5 bases). This CDR3 has 14 amino acids. CDR1 and CDR2 from the germline V gene are DFQATT and SNEGSKA (reference sequence). V was trimmed by 3 bases and J by 3 bases, leaving 11 bases between them. As DNA, the CDR3 is TGCAGTGCTAGCGCAGGGTCGGACACCGGGGAGCTGTTTTTT. Its translation: CSASAGSDTGELFF.